These 23 T cell receptor beta chains share one sample of origin, sequenced in a study of radiation and T cells in renal cell carcinoma. Clones were sequenced by immunoSEQ multiplex PCR, and TCRdb holds only the in-frame ones, with some missing. The table has about 150,000 clones, roughly 89% seen once. The time point here: blood 2 weeks post-SBRT. Documented treatment: 15 Gy SBRT to primary tumor, nephrectomy 4 weeks later. The sample consisted of blood, taken from a patient whose treatment included radiotherapy and nephrectomy. Every receptor here comes from a woman aged 50 to 65 with renal cell carcinoma.

The chain uses TRBV19 and TRBJ1-5; a possible D gene is TRBD1 (6 bases). There are 14 residues in the CDR3. In germline, CDR1 is LNHDA, CDR2 SQIVND (reference sequence). V lost 5 bases, J lost 7 bases, and 15 bases lay in between. The CDR3 nucleotides are TGTGCCAGTAGTCCGACAGGTTCAATGCAGCCCCAGCATTTT. Translation gives CASSPTGSMQPQHF.

The chain links TRBV10-1 to TRBJ2-3; D could derive from TRBD1 or TRBD2 (5 bases each). CDR1 and CDR2 (germline): WNHNN, SYGVQD (reference sequence). Trimming removed 5 bases from V and 0 bases from J, with 9 bases in between. The CDR3 contains 14 residues. CDR3 sequence (DNA): TGCGCCAGCAGTCGGGACCCTAGCACAGATACGCAGTATTTT. It specifies CASSRDPSTDTQYF.

The chain employs TRBV7-9 and TRBJ1-3, with 7 bases fitting TRBD1. The germline V gene has CDR1 SEHNR and CDR2 FQNEAQ (reference sequence). CDR3 length equals 14 residues. After removal of 5 bases from V and 4 bases from J, the junction contained 5 bases not matched to a gene. In DNA, the CDR3 is TGTGCCAGCAGCCTAGGACAGGAGGGAAACACCATATATTTT. Protein: CASSLGQEGNTIYF.

V usage is TRBV7-2 and J usage is TRBJ2-7; TRBD2 matches at 9 bases. The germline gives CDR1 SGHTA, CDR2 FQGNSA. J lost 0 bases, V lost 4 bases, and 4 bases had no gene match. This CDR3 has 15 residues. CDR3 in amino acids: CASSSLAGLSYEQYF. CDR3 DNA: TGTGCCAGCAGCTCCCTAGCGGGGCTCTCCTACGAGCAGTACTTC.

The rearrangement links TRBV10-3 to TRBJ1-1; no firm D call. The CDR3 is made up of 13 amino acids. In germline, CDR1 is ENHRY, CDR2 SYGVKD. Trimming removed 6 bases from V and 3 bases from J, with 11 bases in between. The CDR3 DNA reads TGTGCCATCAGCCAAACCTGGGACACTGAAGCTTTCTTT. It is translated as CAISQTWDTEAFF.

The J gene is TRBJ1-1, the V gene TRBV4-3; D is uncertain. The germline V gene encodes CDR1 LGHNA and CDR2 YSLEER. The CDR3 runs 14 residues. V was cut by 0 bases and J by 7 bases, with 12 bases left in between. CDR3 loop: CASSQDIGSGEAFF. The CDR3 DNA sequence: TGCGCCAGCAGCCAAGATATCGGGTCGGGTGAAGCTTTCTTT.

The chain carries TRBV7-8 and TRBJ2-2; 7 bases map to TRBD1. The CDR3 has 16 residues. Germline assignment: CDR1 SGHVS and CDR2 FQNEAQ. V lost 5 bases, J lost 5 bases, and 11 bases stayed unmatched. DNA for the CDR3: TGTGCCAGCAGCCACGCAGGGGGAATAAGGACCGGGGAGCTGTTTTTT. Protein sequence: CASSHAGGIRTGELFF.

The rearrangement uses TRBV18 and TRBJ1-1; D is ambiguous. This CDR3 contains 14 residues. Germline CDR1 and CDR2: KGHSH and LQKENI. The V end was cut by 3 bases, the J end by 1 base, with 9 bases between. The chain's CDR3 is CASSPPLGNTEAFF. The CDR3 DNA sequence: TGTGCCAGCTCACCGCCGCTGGGGAACACTGAAGCTTTCTTT.

The chain joins TRBV15 to TRBJ2-3, with a weak D call TRBD2 (6 bases). The germline V gene encodes CDR1 LNHNV and CDR2 YYDKDF (reference sequence). V gave up 0 bases and J gave up 6 bases, with 22 bases separating them. This CDR3 spans 18 amino acids. The CDR3 coding sequence is TGTGCCACCAGCAGAGATCCACCGCTAGCGCCGGGTGTTGATACGCAGTATTTT. This gives the protein CATSRDPPLAPGVDTQYF.

This chain uses TRBV6-5 with TRBJ1-3; no definite D call. V lost 6 bases, J lost 0 bases, and 9 bases lay in between. Germline loops: CDR1 MNHEY, CDR2 SVGAGI. This CDR3 region has 14 residues. In nucleotides, the CDR3 is TGTGCCAGCAGCTCTTCAACCTCTGGAAACACCATATATTTT. As protein: CASSSSTSGNTIYF.

This rearrangement joins TRBV6-6 to TRBJ2-7; D may correspond to TRBD1 or TRBD2 (5 bases each). The CDR3 is made up of 11 amino acids. V lost 8 bases, J lost 4 bases, and 9 bases lay in between. Germline assignment: CDR1 MNHNY and CDR2 SVGAGI (reference sequence). The CDR3 nucleotides read TGTGCCAGCCGGGACGAGTACGAGCAGTACTTC. It yields the protein CASRDEYEQYF.

The rearrangement uses TRBV7-8 and TRBJ2-7, with TRBD1 matching over 7 bases. Unmatched junction bases numbered 3, after V lost 1 base and J lost 3 bases. Germline V gives CDR1 SGHVS, CDR2 FQNEAQ. The CDR3 loop spans 14 amino acids. The DNA of the CDR3 is TGTGCCAGCAGCTTAGTACAGGGGATCTACGAGCAGTACTTC. It specifies CASSLVQGIYEQYF.

The chain has TRBV11-3 and TRBJ2-7; D gene unclear. Germline loops: CDR1 SGHNT, CDR2 YENEEA. CDR3 length: 13 amino acids. V was trimmed by 5 bases and J by 7 bases, leaving 15 bases between them. CDR3 bases: TGTGCCAGCAGCGTTGACTCCTTGGGGGAGCAGTACTTC. This gives the protein CASSVDSLGEQYF.

The chain links TRBV30 to TRBJ2-4; unclear D gene. CDR1 GTSNPN and CDR2 SVGIG come from the germline V gene (reference sequence). The CDR3 consists of 13 residues. V was clipped by 4 bases and J by 3 bases, with 10 bases between them. The CDR3 is CAWNREGKNIQYF. Written as DNA, the CDR3 is TGTGCCTGGAATAGGGAAGGCAAAAACATTCAGTACTTC.

J is TRBJ2-5 and V is TRBV19; TRBD1 agrees at 10 bases. The CDR3 contains 17 residues. V shed 7 bases and J 0 bases; nucleotides not matched to a gene: 11. Germline V CDR1 and CDR2: LNHDA, SQIVND (reference sequence). CDR3 region: CASKETGGLGYQETQYF. CDR3 DNA sequence: TGTGCCAGTAAGGAGACAGGGGGCTTAGGGTACCAAGAGACCCAGTACTTC.

The CDR3 region has the DNA TGTGCCAGCAGCTCTATTAGGAACACTGAAGCTTTCTTT. Its protein product is CASSSIRNTEAFF. The chain is built from TRBV6-5 and TRBJ1-1; D ambiguous. CDR1 is MNHEY, CDR2 SVGAGI, per germline. V lost 6 bases and J 1 base, leaving 9 bases between the germline ends. The CDR3 is 13 amino acids.

The chain couples TRBV7-9 to TRBJ1-1; D may be TRBD1 (6 bases). Germline V CDR1 and CDR2: SEHNR, FQNEAQ (reference sequence). Trimming left V 4 bases short and J 1 base short, with 16 bases between. This CDR3 has 16 amino acids. In nucleotides, the CDR3 is TGTGCCAGCAGCTCCCCCGGGGGGCAGGAGAACACTGAAGCTTTCTTT. Amino acids: CASSSPGGQENTEAFF.

The chain joins TRBV6-1 to TRBJ1-5; no reliable D call. Germline V gene sequence: CDR1 MNHNS, CDR2 SASEGT. V lost 2 bases to trimming and J lost 0 bases, with 11 bases between them. CDR3 length: 16 amino acids. In DNA, the CDR3 is TGTGCCAGCAGTGAATTGATGGGGTATAGCAATCAGCCCCAGCATTTT. Residues: CASSELMGYSNQPQHF.

The chain is built from TRBV6-1 and TRBJ2-7; D call uncertain. This CDR3 contains 15 residues. V was clipped by 6 bases and J by 0 bases, with 15 bases between them. In germline, CDR1 is MNHNS, CDR2 SASEGT. CDR3 in amino acids: CASRVDSLTSYEQYF. CDR3 nucleotides: TGTGCCAGCAGGGTCGACTCCCTGACCTCCTACGAGCAGTACTTC.

This chain joins TRBV7-2 and TRBJ2-3; TRBD2 matches at 9 bases. The germline gives CDR1 SGHTA, CDR2 FQGNSA. CDR3 length equals 16 residues. J gave up 3 bases and V 6 bases, and 10 bases lay outside the gene matches. CDR3 nucleotides: TGTGCCAGCAGTTCTCGACTAGCGGTTCGAACAGATACGCAGTATTTT. This translates into CASSSRLAVRTDTQYF.

The V and J genes are TRBV6-4 and TRBJ2-3, with 11 bases matching TRBD2. Germline CDR1 MRHNA, CDR2 SNTAGT. V was clipped by 6 bases and J by 6 bases; unmatched bases: 8. This CDR3 comprises 15 residues. The CDR3 bases are TGTGCCAGCAGCACGACTAGCGGGGTTGGGGATACGCAGTATTTT. Protein sequence: CASSTTSGVGDTQYF.

The chain has TRBV9 and TRBJ2-2; D not certain. Germline-derived CDR1 and CDR2 are SGDLS and YYNGEE. Trimming stripped 4 bases from V and 2 bases from J, with 12 bases between. This CDR3 contains 15 residues. CDR3 amino acids: CASSSRVINTGELFF. CDR3 sequence (DNA): TGTGCCAGCAGCTCCCGGGTGATAAACACCGGGGAGCTGTTTTTT.

This chain connects TRBV19 to TRBJ1-1; the D gene is possibly TRBD1 (5 bases). Trimming cost V 7 bases and J 0 bases, with 15 bases left between them. This CDR3 is 15 amino acids long. Germline lookup yields CDR1 LNHDA and CDR2 SQIVND (reference sequence). The CDR3 sequence is CASIDSGQLNTEAFF. The DNA for the CDR3 is TGTGCCAGTATAGACAGTGGGCAGTTGAACACTGAAGCTTTCTTT.